These T cell receptor beta chains were read from a single sample in a study of shared clonotypes between healthy human individuals. Some clones are missing from TCRdb's copy, which holds only in-frame ones; the method was immunoSEQ multiplex PCR. The sample includes about 2.4 million clones, approximately 93% of them seen just once. Sequenced sample: naive CD4+ T cells from PBMCs. These receptors originate from a man aged 18-30 years in good health. Some clones in this sample may be carry-over from other donors' samples. Both conserved end residues are part of each CDR3. The order of the fields is J gene, D gene, V gene, CDR3 protein, CDR3 DNA. D genes are given only for firm matches.

TRBJ1-2,TRBD1,TRBV5-4,CASSFYTGGRSYTF,TGTGCCAGCAGCTTCTACACAGGGGGCCGGAGCTACACCTTC
TRBJ2-3,-,TRBV7-3,CASSTQGRTDTQYF,TGTGCCAGCAGCACACAGGGCCGCACAGATACGCAGTATTTT
TRBJ1-1,-,TRBV27,CASSLSARNTEAFF,TGTGCCAGCAGTTTATCGGCCAGGAACACTGAAGCTTTCTTT
TRBJ2-1,-,TRBV10-1,CATSGRFSPNEQFF,TGCGCCACCTCGGGTCGATTTTCCCCTAATGAGCAGTTCTTC
TRBJ1-2,-,TRBV7-2,CASSQIGKGYGYTF,TGTGCCAGCAGCCAAATCGGGAAGGGCTATGGCTACACCTTC
TRBJ1-2,TRBD1,TRBV4-2,CASSPDRLPTGGYTF,TGTGCCAGCAGCCCGGACAGGCTCCCGACGGGCGGCTACACCTTC
TRBJ2-7,-,TRBV28,CATGTLQYEQYF,TGTGCCACCGGGACATTACAATACGAGCAGTACTTC
TRBJ1-3,-,TRBV7-2,CASASRTGQKGNTIYF,TGTGCCAGCGCATCCCGGACCGGGCAAAAGGGAAACACCATATATTTT
TRBJ2-3,TRBD2,TRBV5-1,CASNQLAGEGTDTQYF,TGCGCCAGCAACCAACTAGCGGGAGAGGGCACAGATACGCAGTATTTT
TRBJ2-1,-,TRBV2,CASRNIPAHEQFF,TGTGCCAGCCGGAATATACCCGCCCATGAGCAGTTCTTC
TRBJ1-2,-,TRBV5-4,CASSGIQDPNYGYTF,TGTGCCAGCAGCGGGATCCAGGATCCTAACTATGGCTACACCTTC
TRBJ2-4,-,TRBV10-3,CAISAVGGAKNIQYF,TGTGCCATCAGTGCCGTTGGGGGAGCCAAAAACATTCAGTACTTC
TRBJ2-3,-,TRBV5-1,CASSLGAGSTDTQYF,TGCGCCAGCAGCTTGGGTGCGGGAAGCACAGATACGCAGTATTTT
TRBJ2-2,TRBD1,TRBV28,CASCRDRASGELFF,TGTGCCAGCTGTCGCGACAGGGCCAGCGGGGAGCTGTTTTTT
TRBJ1-2,-,TRBV5-5,CASSPVRDSYGYTF,TGTGCCAGCAGCCCGGTTAGGGATAGCTATGGCTACACCTTC
TRBJ1-6,-,TRBV9,CASSVDGGHNSPLHF,TGTGCCAGCAGCGTAGATGGGGGTCATAATTCACCCCTCCACTTT
TRBJ2-7,-,TRBV11-1,CASSPVGVRAYEQYF,TGTGCCAGCAGCCCGGTTGGGGTACGGGCCTACGAGCAGTACTTC
TRBJ2-1,TRBD2,TRBV10-3,CAISGLAGNEQFF,TGTGCCATCAGCGGACTAGCGGGCAATGAGCAGTTCTTC